This T cell receptor beta chain was recovered during a study of blood T cell repertoires in COVID-19. To note about this clone: One end of the junction does not line up with germline, which may come from a read error.

In germline, CDR1 is SGHAT, CDR2 FQNNGV. CDR3 length equals 14 residues. The method was immunoSEQ multiplex PCR; TCRdb's version includes in-frame clones alone and lacks a portion of them. This table holds 310,000 or so clones, 89% found once. The source of this sequence is a woman between 40 and 55 years old who had recovered from COVID-19. The chain links TRBV11-2 to TRBJ2-3, with D perhaps matching TRBD2 (6 bases). Sequencing was performed on PBMCs or T cells enriched from blood (not recorded which). CDR3 DNA sequence: TGTGCTAGCAGCCAGGGACTGGGTGGAGATACGCAGTATTTT. Its protein product is CASSQGLGGDTQYF.